This T cell receptor (beta chain) was identified during a study of vaccination and CD4 T cells after COVID-19. About this clonotype itself: The antigen is not known.

The CDR3 totals 14 residues. Per the germline V gene, CDR1 is SGHNT and CDR2 is YYREEE (reference sequence). Unmatched junction bases numbered 10, after V lost 4 bases and J lost 7 bases. Stated treatment: roughly 10-day PBMC culture with coronavirus spike peptide pools or control peptides (ViraFEST assay). Before TCRs were sequenced, ViraFEST expanded antigen-specific T cells with peptide pools. Sequenced with the Oncomine TCR Beta short-read assay was DNA taken from cultured CD4+ T cells. One entry per CDR3 protein results from TCRdb running MiXCR on the PCR reads. The sample includes about 23,000 distinct CDR3 sequences, approximately 67% of them seen just once.

This chain joins TRBV5-4 and TRBJ2-5, with TRBD1 identical over 7 bases. This TCR was sampled from a human donor who received a COVID-19 vaccine. The sequencing here drew on CD4+ T cells from blood, cultured in vitro, taken after SARS-CoV-2 vaccination. CDR3 region: CASSTTGASGTQYF. CDR3 DNA sequence: TGTGCCAGCAGCACCACAGGGGCCTCTGGGACCCAGTACTTC.